The present T cell receptor beta chain was sequenced within a study of T cell changes during pregnancy in multiple sclerosis. Libraries were prepared by immunoSEQ multiplex PCR; TCRdb keeps only in-frame clonotypes and omits some of them. The repertoire holds around 30,000 clones, around 90% seen once, with roughly 3.5% in the top ten. This TCR came from a female donor with multiple sclerosis, enrolled in a pregnancy study. The sequencing used CD8+ T cells from peripheral blood mononuclear cells, collected in the third trimester of pregnancy.

The CDR3 here is CASTAGDRGRHGELFF. CDR3 sequence (DNA): TGTGCCAGCACCGCCGGGGACAGGGGGCGTCACGGGGAGCTGTTTTTT. This chain uses TRBV6-6 with TRBJ2-2, with 12 bases lining up with TRBD1. The CDR3 is 16 residues long. Germline V gene data show CDR1 as MNHNY and CDR2 as SVGAGI (reference sequence). With 7 bases clipped from V and 7 bases from J, the junction kept 10 bases outside the gene matches.